The 25 T cell receptor beta chains in this list originate from one sample, sequenced in a study of blood T cell repertoires in COVID-19. Here immunoSEQ multiplex PCR was the method, and the copy in TCRdb shows in-frame clones only, minus some. The profile covers about 120,000 clones, with around 84% appearing a single time and 3.9% taken by the ten largest. Material: PBMCs or T cells enriched from blood (not recorded which). All receptors come from a woman between 25 and 40 years old who had recovered from COVID-19.

The chain couples TRBV19 to TRBJ1-1, with TRBD1 identical over 8 bases. CDR1 is LNHDA and CDR2 is SQIVND in the germline V gene (reference sequence). The CDR3 is 16 amino acids. Unmatched junction bases numbered 8, after V lost 5 bases and J lost 0 bases. CDR3 DNA sequence: TGTGCCAGTAGTCCCCGACAGGGGTCCATGAACACTGAAGCTTTCTTT. Its protein is CASSPRQGSMNTEAFF.

This chain connects TRBV19 to TRBJ1-4, with TRBD1 as a possible D gene (6 bases). The CDR3 consists of 13 residues. V lost 8 bases, J lost 9 bases, and 16 bases lay in between. Looked up from germline, CDR1 is LNHDA and CDR2 is SQIVND (reference sequence). The CDR3 DNA sequence: TGTGCCAGTGGGGGGGCGAGGTTTCAAAAACTGTTTTTT. It yields the protein CASGGARFQKLFF.

The chain couples TRBV27 to TRBJ1-2; 12 nucleotides match TRBD1. The CDR3 loop spans 18 amino acids. The germline V gene encodes CDR1 MNHEY and CDR2 SMNVEV (reference sequence). V lost 5 bases, J lost 4 bases, and 14 bases stayed unmatched. The CDR3 sequence: CASSPLRDRGLIGYGYTF. The CDR3 DNA follows: TGTGCCAGCAGTCCGCTCCGGGACAGGGGGCTAATCGGCTATGGCTACACCTTC.

The chain recombines TRBV12-5 with TRBJ1-2, with D possibly being TRBD1 (6 bases). The CDR3 extends over 14 amino acids. Germline V CDR1 and CDR2: LGHNT, FRNRAP. The V end was cut by 3 bases, the J end by 5 bases, with 13 bases between. This CDR3 is CASGLQGFSYGYTF. The CDR3 bases are TGTGCTAGTGGTTTACAGGGATTTAGTTATGGCTACACCTTC.

The rearrangement joins TRBV5-1 to TRBJ2-2; D remains ambiguous. Germline V gene data show CDR1 as SGHRS and CDR2 as YFSETQ. V lost 4 bases and J 3 bases, leaving 7 bases between the germline ends. The CDR3 length is 13 residues. The CDR3 sequence: CASSRDYTGELFF. CDR3 DNA sequence: TGCGCCAGCAGCCGAGACTACACCGGGGAGCTGTTTTTT. Variable domain in full (rest from reference TRBV5-1 and TRBJ2-2): KAGVTQTPRYLIKTRGQQVTLSCSPISGHRSVSWYQQTPGQGLQFLFEYFSETQRNKGNFPGRFSGRQFSNSRSEMNVSTLELGDSALYLCASSRDYTGELFFGEGSRLTVL.

The chain has TRBV7-9 and TRBJ1-1; 8 bases line up with TRBD1. This CDR3 region has 14 residues. Trimming cost V 3 bases and J 5 bases; bases outside gene matches: 5. Germline V CDR1 and CDR2: SEHNR, FQNEAQ (reference sequence). The CDR3 reads CASSLTGVRTEAFF. The CDR3 coding sequence is TGTGCCAGCAGCTTGACAGGGGTGCGAACTGAAGCTTTCTTT.

The CDR3 nucleotides read TGTGCCAGCAGTGATGGGGACAGGGCACCGTATAGCAATCAGCCCCAGCATTTT. It encodes CASSDGDRAPYSNQPQHF. The chain carries TRBV2 and TRBJ1-5, with 9 nucleotides matching TRBD1. With 3 bases clipped from V and 0 bases from J, the junction kept 9 bases outside the gene matches. The CDR3 length is 18 residues. Germline V gene data show CDR1 as SNHLY and CDR2 as FYNNEI.

The genes are TRBV2 and TRBJ1-5, with no clear D. V was trimmed by 1 base and J by 2 bases, leaving 6 bases between them. The length of the CDR3 is 14 residues. Germline values: CDR1 SNHLY, CDR2 FYNNEI. The CDR3 DNA is TGTGCCAGCAGTGAAGATCGGGGCAATCAGCCCCAGCATTTT. Translated: CASSEDRGNQPQHF.

The rearrangement uses TRBV11-2 and TRBJ2-3; 8 nucleotides agree with TRBD1. The junction had 14 bases not matched to a gene; V was cut back by 0 bases and J by 6 bases. The CDR3 runs to 18 residues. CDR1 SGHAT and CDR2 FQNNGV come from the germline V gene. The CDR3 spells CASSLDLPTGAWADTQYF. CDR3 bases: TGTGCCAGCAGCTTAGACCTCCCGACAGGGGCATGGGCTGATACGCAGTATTTT.

V gene TRBV7-2 combines with J gene TRBJ2-2; 8 bases agree with TRBD1. Germline loops: CDR1 SGHTA, CDR2 FQGNSA. V was pared by 4 bases and J by 6 bases, with 7 bases of the junction left unmatched. This CDR3 has 15 residues. The DNA of the CDR3 is TGTGCCAGCAGCTCCGCCAGGGGGCAGGCCGGGGAGCTGTTTTTT. It yields the protein CASSSARGQAGELFF.

The chain employs TRBV2 and TRBJ1-5; TRBD1 is a possible D gene (6 bases). V was pared by 3 bases and J by 9 bases, with 12 bases between. This CDR3 spans 13 amino acids. The germline gives CDR1 SNHLY, CDR2 FYNNEI. The CDR3 region is CASSETGLTPQHF. CDR3 nucleotide sequence: TGTGCCAGCAGTGAGACAGGCCTTACGCCCCAGCATTTT.

DNA for the CDR3: TGTGCCAGCAACCAGGGCCACTCCACAGATACGCAGTATTTT. Its protein product is CASNQGHSTDTQYF. This chain connects TRBV2 to TRBJ2-3, with D tentatively TRBD1 (5 bases). This CDR3 contains 14 residues. Germline CDR1 and CDR2: SNHLY and FYNNEI. The germline V and J ends were trimmed by 7 bases and 2 bases, with 13 bases remaining between them.

The genes are TRBV6-2 or TRBV6-3 and TRBJ2-6, with D hard to call. The CDR3 spans 15 residues. CDR1 and CDR2 from the germline V gene are MNHEY and SVGEGT. Trimming cost V 5 bases and J 4 bases, with 12 bases left between them. CDR3 bases: TGTGCCAGCAGTCCCCTTACCGGGGGGGCCAACGTCCTGACTTTC. Translated: CASSPLTGGANVLTF.

V is TRBV4-2 and J is TRBJ1-2; 10 bases agree with TRBD1. The CDR3 is 16 amino acids. The germline V gene encodes CDR1 LGHNA and CDR2 YNFKEQ. V shed 1 base, J shed 0 bases, and the junction held 2 bases outside the gene matches. This CDR3 is CASSQAGTGANYGYTF. The CDR3, as DNA: TGTGCCAGCAGCCAAGCCGGGACAGGGGCTAACTATGGCTACACCTTC.

The chain combines TRBV5-1 with TRBJ2-7, with D possibly TRBD1 on 5 matching bases. The length of the CDR3 is 13 residues. The V and J ends lost 5 bases and 6 bases respectively, with 15 bases between them. The germline gives CDR1 SGHRS, CDR2 YFSETQ. The CDR3 nucleotides are TGCGCCAGCAGTTACCGACAGCTCTCCGAGCAGTACTTC. This sequence encodes CASSYRQLSEQYF.

This chain connects TRBV28 to TRBJ2-1, with D possibly being TRBD2 (6 bases). V was trimmed by 3 bases and J by 0 bases, leaving 9 bases between them. CDR3 size: 15 residues. The germline gives CDR1 MDHEN, CDR2 SYDVKM. The CDR3 sequence: CASSLPGGSYNEQFF. In nucleotides, the CDR3 is TGTGCCAGCAGTTTGCCCGGGGGCTCCTACAATGAGCAGTTCTTC. The full variable domain, its missing parts supplied by reference TRBV28 and TRBJ2-1, is DVKVTQSSRYLVKRTGEKVFLECVQDMDHENMFWYRQDPGLGLRLIYFSYDVKMKEKGDIPEGYSVSREKKERFSLILESASTNQTSMYLCASSLPGGSYNEQFFGPGTRLTVL.

This clone was seen a single time. The chain carries TRBV11-3 and TRBJ1-1; D is unclear. The germline gives CDR1 SGHNT, CDR2 YENEEA. The CDR3 runs 17 residues. Trimming left V 3 bases short and J 1 base short, with 18 bases between. The CDR3 DNA sequence: TGTGCCAGCAGCTTGAACCGGGAAATAGCCAGGAACACTGAAGCTTTCTTT. This codes for CASSLNREIARNTEAFF. Based on the CDR3 plus reference TRBV11-3 and TRBJ1-1, the full variable domain is EAGVVQSPRYKIIEKKQPVAFWCNPISGHNTLYWYLQNLGQGPELLIRYENEEAVDDSQLPKDRFSAERLKGVDSTLKIQPAELGDSAVYLCASSLNREIARNTEAFFGQGTRLTVV.

CDR3 amino acids: CASSWTRDRRSYEQYF. The CDR3 bases are TGTGCCAGCAGTTGGACCCGGGACAGGCGCTCCTACGAGCAGTACTTC. The rearrangement uses TRBV28 and TRBJ2-7, with 8 bases matching TRBD1. V shed 4 bases, J shed 0 bases, and the junction held 8 bases outside the gene matches. This CDR3 has 16 amino acids. Germline CDR1 is MDHEN and CDR2 is SYDVKM.

The table lists this clone with a count of one. The chain links TRBV18 to TRBJ1-5; 11 bases fit TRBD1. Germline V lookup: CDR1 KGHSH, CDR2 LQKENI. With V trimmed by 3 bases and J by 5 bases, 12 bases remained unmatched. CDR3 size: 18 residues. The chain's CDR3 is CASSPPAGTGGIYQPQHF. CDR3 nucleotides: TGTGCCAGCTCACCCCCCGCCGGGACAGGGGGAATATATCAGCCCCAGCATTTT.

The chain combines TRBV5-4 with TRBJ2-3, with D maybe TRBD2 (6 bases). V was cut by 0 bases and J by 6 bases, with 14 bases left in between. CDR3 size: 15 residues. Germline V gene sequence: CDR1 SGHNT, CDR2 YYREEE (reference sequence). The CDR3 DNA follows: TGTGCCAGCAGCTTGGACGGGGGAAGGACGGATACGCAGTATTTT. Encoded protein: CASSLDGGRTDTQYF.

The rearrangement joins TRBV4-1 to TRBJ1-2, with D hard to call. The CDR3 covers 13 residues. Germline lookup yields CDR1 MGHRA and CDR2 YSYEKL. V was clipped by 1 base and J by 4 bases, with 7 bases between them. The CDR3 loop reads CASSQARGYGYTF. The CDR3 nucleotides are TGCGCCAGCAGCCAAGCAAGAGGCTATGGCTACACCTTC.

This rearrangement joins TRBV3-1 (or the pseudogene TRBV3-2) to TRBJ2-3; 11 bases agree with TRBD2. CDR3 length: 16 amino acids. The J segment lost 4 bases and the V segment lost 3 bases, leaving 6 bases of the junction unmatched. Per the germline V gene, CDR1 is LGHDT and CDR2 is YNNKEL (reference sequence). The CDR3 region is CASSHVLAGEADTQYF. CDR3 nucleotide sequence: TGTGCCAGCAGCCATGTACTAGCGGGGGAGGCAGATACGCAGTATTTT.

V is TRBV28 and J is TRBJ2-3; 8 bases match TRBD1. There are 15 residues in the CDR3. V lost 6 bases to trimming and J lost 5 bases; unmatched junction nucleotides: 10. CDR1 MDHEN and CDR2 SYDVKM come from the germline V gene. CDR3 DNA sequence: TGTGCCAGCAGCTTCCGGACAGGGTTGCAAGATACGCAGTATTTT. Protein product: CASSFRTGLQDTQYF.

The genes are TRBV5-4 and TRBJ2-7; TRBD2 matches 7 bases. With 4 bases clipped from V and 4 bases from J, the junction kept 11 bases outside the gene matches. Germline values: CDR1 SGHNT, CDR2 YYREEE (reference sequence). The CDR3 is made up of 15 amino acids. The CDR3 DNA follows: TGTGCCAGCAGCAACGGGGGGACGGGGCGATACGAGCAGTACTTC. It encodes CASSNGGTGRYEQYF.

The chain employs TRBV7-6 and TRBJ1-5; D is ambiguous. The CDR3 runs 15 residues. V lost 1 base, J lost 3 bases, and 10 bases lay in between. Germline loops: CDR1 SGHVS, CDR2 FNYEAQ. CDR3 coding DNA: TGTGCCAGCAGCTTAGGTCCGGCGGCCAATCAGCCCCAGCATTTT. Translating gives CASSLGPAANQPQHF.